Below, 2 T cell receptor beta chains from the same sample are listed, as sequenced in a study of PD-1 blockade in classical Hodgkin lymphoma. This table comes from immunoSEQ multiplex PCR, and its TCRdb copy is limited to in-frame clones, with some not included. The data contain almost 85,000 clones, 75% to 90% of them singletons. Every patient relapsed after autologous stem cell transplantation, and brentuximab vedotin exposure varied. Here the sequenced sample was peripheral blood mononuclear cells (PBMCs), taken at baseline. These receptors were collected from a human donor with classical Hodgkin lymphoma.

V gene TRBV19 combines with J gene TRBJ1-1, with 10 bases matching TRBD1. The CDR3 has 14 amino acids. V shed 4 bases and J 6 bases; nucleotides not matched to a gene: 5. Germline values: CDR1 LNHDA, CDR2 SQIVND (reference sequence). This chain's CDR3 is CASSSGQGVSEAFF. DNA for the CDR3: TGTGCCAGTAGTAGCGGACAGGGGGTTTCTGAAGCTTTCTTT.

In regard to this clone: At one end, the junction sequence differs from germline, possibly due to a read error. As DNA, the CDR3 is TGTGCGAGTAGGGTAGCGGGAGGCGATACGCAGTATTTT. Its protein is CASRVAGGDTQYF. This chain links TRBV19 with TRBJ2-3; 10 bases are shared with TRBD2. CDR3 length: 13 amino acids. Germline V gene sequence: CDR1 LNHDA, CDR2 SQIVND (reference sequence).